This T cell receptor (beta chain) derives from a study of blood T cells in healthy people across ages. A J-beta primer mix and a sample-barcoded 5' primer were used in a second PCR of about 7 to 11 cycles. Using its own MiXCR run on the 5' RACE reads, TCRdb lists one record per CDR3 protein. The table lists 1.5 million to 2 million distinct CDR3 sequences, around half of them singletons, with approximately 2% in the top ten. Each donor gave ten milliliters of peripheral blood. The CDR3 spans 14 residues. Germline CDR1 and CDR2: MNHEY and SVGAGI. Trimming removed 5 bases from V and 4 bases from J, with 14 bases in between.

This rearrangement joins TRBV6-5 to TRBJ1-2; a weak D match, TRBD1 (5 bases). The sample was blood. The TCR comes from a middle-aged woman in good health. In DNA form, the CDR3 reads TGTGCCAGCAGTCCCCGGCAAAGGGGCTATGGCTACACCTTC. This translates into CASSPRQRGYGYTF.